This entry describes one TCR beta chain. Its target is not known. The data stem from a study of human thymus T cells. General study findings and limits: Gene usage for V and J segments appeared biased in thymic and blood repertoires. Related research described strongly overlapping thymic repertoires in unrelated people.

In corrective heart surgery, resections were taken, and these provided the thymus tissue. Having corrective surgery for congenital heart defects, healthy Finnish infants were the ones who donated. Repertoires were generated with immunoSEQ multiplex PCR, while TCRdb's copy carries only in-frame clones and drops some. In the table there are some 120,000 clones, about 93% of which are singletons. The trim removed 5 bases at V and 4 bases at J, leaving 10 bases unmatched. Per germline, CDR1 SGHRS and CDR2 YFSETQ. The CDR3 consists of 15 residues. The chain couples TRBV5-1 to TRBJ2-3; 7 bases are shared with TRBD1. Sequenced input: thymus tissue. The receptor's source is a boy under two years old with a congenital heart defect but otherwise immunologically healthy. The CDR3 nucleotides are TGCGCCAGCAGACGAGGGGGCCGTATCGCAGATACGCAGTATTTT. This encodes CASRRGGRIADTQYF.